Sequencing of this T cell receptor beta chain was carried out in a study of blood T cells in healthy people across ages. Primed by a sample-barcoded 5' primer and a J-beta primer mix, a second PCR proceeded for 7 to 11 cycles. TCRdb re-called the 5' RACE reads with MiXCR, one entry per CDR3 protein. This sample carries about 1,800,000 distinct CDR3 sequences, 28% of them seen once, and the ten largest clones take roughly 8%. The CDR3 extends over 14 amino acids. V was clipped by 0 bases and J by 2 bases, with 8 bases between them. Germline loops: CDR1 DFQATT, CDR2 SNEGSKA (reference sequence). This clonotype originated in a young woman in good health. The sequenced material came from blood. This rearrangement joins TRBV20-1 to TRBJ2-1; tentatively, D is TRBD1 or TRBD2 (5 bases each). The CDR3: CSARDLGAYNEQFF. CDR3 DNA: TGCAGTGCTAGAGATCTGGGGGCCTACAATGAGCAGTTCTTC.